Reported below is one TCR beta chain. What it binds is unknown. Clones were sequenced by immunoSEQ multiplex PCR, and TCRdb holds only the in-frame ones, with some missing. In the table there are 13,000 or so clones, approximately 91% of which are singletons. The trim removed 4 bases at V and 5 bases at J, leaving 8 bases unmatched. The germline V gene encodes CDR1 SGHTA and CDR2 FQGNSA. The CDR3 runs 15 residues. These data come from a study of T cells in narcolepsy. The overall study: Healthy controls were enrolled alongside patients with narcolepsy type 1 or type 2.

General study points: Autoreactive clonotypes reportedly recurred in blood of same and different patients, not controls. Same-patient CSF and blood CD4+ T cell clonotypes included HCRT-specific and TRIB2-specific autoreactive ones. No autoreactive T cell clone sequences appeared in some memory CD4+ repertoires.

The specimen sequenced was CD45RA- memory CD4+ T cells from PBMCs. This chain links TRBV7-2 with TRBJ2-5; 9 bases line up with TRBD1. The sequence was obtained from a human donor with narcolepsy. The CDR3: CASSSPGQGGETQYF. CDR3 coding DNA: TGTGCCAGCAGCTCCCCGGGACAGGGTGGGGAGACCCAGTACTTC.